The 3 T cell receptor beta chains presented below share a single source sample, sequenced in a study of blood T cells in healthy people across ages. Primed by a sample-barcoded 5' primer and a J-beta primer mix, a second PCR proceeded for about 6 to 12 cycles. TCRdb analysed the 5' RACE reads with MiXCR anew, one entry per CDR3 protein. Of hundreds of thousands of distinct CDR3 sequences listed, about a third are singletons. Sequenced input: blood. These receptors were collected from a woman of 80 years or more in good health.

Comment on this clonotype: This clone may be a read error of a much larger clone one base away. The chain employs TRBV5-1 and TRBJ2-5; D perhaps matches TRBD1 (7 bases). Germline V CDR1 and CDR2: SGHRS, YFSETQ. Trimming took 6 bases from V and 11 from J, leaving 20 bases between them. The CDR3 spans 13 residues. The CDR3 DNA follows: TGCGCCAGCACCCTTGGAGGGGGCTATGGGCAGTACTTC. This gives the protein CASTLGGGYGQYF.

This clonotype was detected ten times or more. CDR3: CASSFSGTVGYEQYF. The DNA for the CDR3 is TGCGCCAGCAGCTTTTCCGGGACAGTGGGCTACGAGCAGTACTTC. V is TRBV5-1 and J is TRBJ2-7, with 7 bases aligning to TRBD1. The CDR3 extends over 15 amino acids. V dropped 2 bases and J dropped 3; count of bases not matched to a gene: 8. Germline V gene data show CDR1 as SGHRS and CDR2 as YFSETQ.

CDR3 DNA: TGCAGTGCTAGCCCCCCTTTTCGGCGGGATCGATACGAGCAGTACTTC. It encodes CSASPPFRRDRYEQYF. V and J are TRBV20-1 and TRBJ2-1; D perhaps matches TRBD2 (6 bases). The assigned J gene may be wrong: the sequence end matches TRBJ2-7 better. The V gene's germline CDR1 is DFQATT and CDR2 SNEGSKA (reference sequence). The CDR3 consists of 16 residues.